This passage covers 25 T cell receptor beta chains from one sample sequenced in a study of response to subunit inactivated influenza vaccine. TCRdb reprocessed the RT-PCR reads via MiXCR and lists one record per CDR3 protein. The repertoire holds 500,000 to 600,000 distinct CDR3 sequences, with under 15% as singletons. Material: PBMCs from blood, obtained roughly 46 days after vaccination. The receptors stem from a man between 45 and 60 years old who received an inactivated influenza vaccine.

This clonotype was counted ten times or more. J is TRBJ1-1 and V is TRBV10-3, with D unresolved. This CDR3 is built from 13 residues. V gave up 5 bases and J gave up 0 bases, with 7 bases separating them. Looked up from germline, CDR1 is ENHRY and CDR2 is SYGVKD. The CDR3 DNA reads as TGTGCCATCAGTACGGACTTGAACACTGAAGCTTTCTTT. Protein: CAISTDLNTEAFF.

At least ten counts were recorded for this clonotype. The genes are TRBV12-3 or TRBV12-4 and TRBJ1-5, with TRBD1 matching over 7 bases. CDR3 size: 14 residues. V lost 7 bases, J lost 1 base, and 4 bases stayed unmatched. CDR3 sequence reads: CASNPTGSNQPQHF. The CDR3 DNA reads as TGTGCCAGCAACCCGACAGGGAGCAATCAGCCCCAGCATTTT.

The chain recombines TRBV18 with TRBJ2-7; perhaps TRBD1 as D (7 bases). V was pared by 3 bases and J by 4 bases, with 13 bases between. Germline loops: CDR1 KGHSH, CDR2 LQKENI. CDR3 length: 14 amino acids. DNA for the CDR3: TGTGCCAGCTCACCGGCAGGGGGGAAGTACGAGCAGTACTTC. As protein: CASSPAGGKYEQYF.

This clonotype has ten or more counts. This chain joins TRBV29-1 and TRBJ2-3; 7 bases are shared with TRBD1. This CDR3 contains 15 residues. Germline lookup yields CDR1 SQVTM and CDR2 ANQGSEA. Trimming cost V 5 bases and J 3 bases; bases outside gene matches: 11. For the CDR3, the DNA is TGCAGCGTTCTCTGGACAGGAGGCATTACAGATACGCAGTATTTT. Translated, it gives CSVLWTGGITDTQYF.

Concerning this clonotype: A much larger clone lies a single base off, so this may be a read error. The chain combines TRBV12-5 with TRBJ2-5; D tentatively reads TRBD1 or TRBD2 (5 bases each). CDR3 length equals 12 residues. CDR1 LGHNT and CDR2 FRNRAP come from the germline V gene. CDR3: CAGGLGVTSQYF. The DNA for the CDR3 is TGTGCTGGTGGTTTGGGGGTTACGTCCCAGTACTTC.

CDR3 DNA: TGTGCCAGCTCACCACCCGGGAATGGTCAGCCCCAGCATTTT. Translated: CASSPPGNGQPQHF. The chain uses TRBV18 and TRBJ1-5; D gene unclear. CDR1 and CDR2 from the germline V gene are KGHSH and LQKENI. This CDR3 comprises 14 residues. V lost 0 bases to trimming and J lost 6 bases, with 9 bases between them.

A few counts support this clonotype. This chain links TRBV20-1 with TRBJ2-7; tentative D call: TRBD1 (6 bases). CDR3 size: 13 residues. With 1 base removed from V and 6 bases from J, the gap between germline ends came to 13 bases. Germline assignment: CDR1 DFQATT and CDR2 SNEGSKA (reference sequence). CDR3 loop: CSARGTGSPEQYF. The CDR3 DNA reads as TGCAGTGCTAGAGGCACAGGGTCTCCCGAGCAGTACTTC.

The chain is built from TRBV6-8 and TRBJ2-1; D could derive from TRBD1 or TRBD2 (5 bases each). In germline, CDR1 is MNHGY, CDR2 SAAAGT. This CDR3 has 17 amino acids. Trimming took off 2 bases at V and 4 bases at J, with 18 bases between the two ends. This CDR3 is CASSYQRSYEGYNEQFF. The CDR3 DNA sequence: TGTGCCAGCAGTTACCAGCGGAGCTACGAGGGGTACAATGAGCAGTTCTTC.

This clonotype was picked up a small number of times. The chain has TRBV6-1 and TRBJ1-5; maybe TRBD1 (5 bases). The germline V and J ends were trimmed by 8 bases and 4 bases, with 15 bases remaining between them. This CDR3 has 14 residues. Looked up from germline, CDR1 is MNHNS and CDR2 is SASEGT. This CDR3 reads CASSSARVNQPQHF. The CDR3 DNA reads as TGTGCCAGCTCCTCGGCCAGGGTAAATCAGCCCCAGCATTTT.

This clonotype came up a few times. The chain links TRBV29-1 to TRBJ2-2; TRBD2 matches at 14 bases. Trimming at V came to 4 bases and at J to 5 bases, leaving 3 bases not matched to a gene. The CDR3 totals 15 residues. CDR1 and CDR2 from the germline V gene are SQVTM and ANQGSEA. The CDR3 sequence is CSVGRTSGGTGELFF. DNA of the CDR3: TGCAGCGTTGGGCGGACTAGCGGGGGGACCGGGGAGCTGTTTTTT.

This clonotype was found many times. This chain links TRBV7-9 with TRBJ2-1; no firm D call. Trimming cost V 3 bases and J 0 bases, with 6 bases left between them. This CDR3 spans 14 amino acids. CDR1 and CDR2 (germline): SEHNR, FQNEAQ (reference sequence). This CDR3 is CASSFVNSYNEQFF. CDR3 bases: TGTGCCAGCAGCTTCGTTAACTCCTACAATGAGCAGTTCTTC.

This clonotype was seen at least ten times. The rearrangement uses TRBV20-1 and TRBJ1-1, with a weak D call TRBD1 (6 bases). With 5 bases removed from V and 5 bases from J, the gap between germline ends came to 12 bases. The CDR3 has 12 amino acids. The germline V gene has CDR1 DFQATT and CDR2 SNEGSKA (reference sequence). CDR3 amino acids: CSARLQGTEAFF. CDR3 nucleotides: TGCAGTGCTCGACTACAGGGTACTGAAGCTTTCTTT.

In this sample, this clonotype turned up many times. The chain combines TRBV12-3 or TRBV12-4 with TRBJ2-1; D is unclear. This CDR3 spans 13 amino acids. V was trimmed by 8 bases and J by 6 bases, leaving 14 bases between them. In nucleotides, the CDR3 is TGTGCCAGCGGATCCCGAGACACCAATGAGCAGTTCTTC. It yields the protein CASGSRDTNEQFF.

This clonotype came up a few times. The chain couples TRBV30 to TRBJ2-7, with 7 bases lining up with TRBD1. The length of the CDR3 is 15 residues. V was pared by 3 bases and J by 0 bases, with 8 bases of the junction left unmatched. The germline CDR1 and CDR2 sequences are GTSNPN and SVGIG (reference sequence). CDR3 region: CAWRRDRALSYEQYF. The CDR3 coding sequence is TGTGCCTGGAGGAGAGACAGGGCCCTCTCCTACGAGCAGTACTTC.

The V and J genes are TRBV6-1 and TRBJ1-1; possibly TRBD1 for D (6 bases). From germline, CDR1 is MNHNS and CDR2 SASEGT. Trimming left V 6 bases short and J 4 bases short, with 18 bases between. This CDR3 is built from 15 residues. The CDR3 spells CASRPPLQGGTEAFF. The CDR3 bases are TGTGCCAGCAGGCCGCCATTACAAGGGGGCACTGAAGCTTTCTTT.

This clonotype was counted between two and nine times. The gene calls are TRBV9 and TRBJ2-1; weak D call: TRBD2 (6 bases). This CDR3 contains 15 residues. Trimming took 0 bases from V and 5 from J, leaving 12 bases between them. Germline V gene data show CDR1 as SGDLS and CDR2 as YYNGEE. The CDR3, as DNA: TGTGCCAGCAGCGTAGACGCTAGCGTAGACAATGAGCAGTTCTTC. Translation: CASSVDASVDNEQFF.

This clonotype was counted between two and nine times. The V gene is TRBV10-3, the J gene TRBJ2-2; the match to TRBD2 covers 11 bases. This CDR3 has 16 residues. Trimming took 5 bases from V and 3 from J; bases not matched to a gene: 5. Germline V gene sequence: CDR1 ENHRY, CDR2 SYGVKD. CDR3 DNA: TGTGCCATCAGTAGAACTAGCGGGAGCTACACCGGGGAGCTGTTTTTT. This encodes CAISRTSGSYTGELFF.

This clonotype was detected a few times. This CDR3 reads CASKTSGALYEQYF. The DNA of the CDR3 is TGTGCCAGCAAAACTAGCGGGGCCCTCTACGAGCAGTACTTC. This chain joins TRBV28 and TRBJ2-7; TRBD2 matches 10 bases. V lost 7 bases to trimming and J lost 3 bases; unmatched junction nucleotides: 6. Germline V lookup: CDR1 MDHEN, CDR2 SYDVKM. The CDR3 runs to 14 residues.

This chain uses TRBV29-1 with TRBJ2-3; a possible D gene is TRBD2 (5 bases). Trimming cost V 6 bases and J 1 base, with 14 bases left between them. CDR3 length equals 14 residues. Germline V CDR1 and CDR2: SQVTM, ANQGSEA. The CDR3 spells CSVPIGMGTDTQYF. CDR3 DNA: TGCAGCGTCCCCATCGGGATGGGCACAGATACGCAGTATTTT.

The rearrangement links TRBV10-3 to TRBJ2-7; TRBD1 might be the D (6 bases). CDR3 length: 13 amino acids. Trimming left V 3 bases short and J 6 bases short, with 12 bases between. CDR1 ENHRY and CDR2 SYGVKD come from the germline V gene. The CDR3 loop is CAISDTGFFEQYF. CDR3 DNA: TGTGCCATCAGTGATACAGGGTTTTTCGAGCAGTACTTC.

This clonotype showed up many times. The chain employs TRBV7-8 and TRBJ1-2; D possibly corresponds to TRBD1 (6 bases). Germline lookup yields CDR1 SGHVS and CDR2 FQNEAQ. The CDR3 extends over 15 amino acids. V was clipped by 5 bases and J by 4 bases, with 17 bases between them. The CDR3 coding sequence is TGTGCCAGCAGCATGAAGACAGGAAACCTCTATGGCTACACCTTC. Amino acids: CASSMKTGNLYGYTF.

This rearrangement joins TRBV5-1 to TRBJ2-3; D unresolved. Germline assignment: CDR1 SGHRS and CDR2 YFSETQ. The CDR3 is 15 residues long. Trimming pared 7 bases from V and 2 bases from J, leaving 17 bases between. The CDR3, as DNA: TGCGCCAGCGTGAGGAGCGTTTCCCTCACAGATACGCAGTATTTT. Translated: CASVRSVSLTDTQYF.

The chain has TRBV7-2 and TRBJ2-2; no reliable D call. V was pared by 6 bases and J by 0 bases, with 8 bases between. This CDR3 region has 14 residues. In germline, CDR1 is SGHTA, CDR2 FQGNSA. CDR3 DNA sequence: TGTGCCAGCAGACAGATACCGAACACCGGGGAGCTGTTTTTT. It yields the protein CASRQIPNTGELFF.

This clonotype was counted only a few times. J is TRBJ2-3 and V is TRBV20-1; 7 bases align to TRBD2. The CDR3 has 13 residues. V lost 6 bases, J lost 5 bases, and 8 bases stayed unmatched. Germline loops: CDR1 DFQATT, CDR2 SNEGSKA (reference sequence). CDR3 sequence: CSARRLAVDTQYF. For the CDR3, the DNA is TGCAGTGCCCGAAGACTAGCAGTAGATACGCAGTATTTT.

The table lists this clonotype with a few counts. The rearrangement links TRBV15 to TRBJ2-2; no reliable D call. The CDR3 extends over 11 amino acids. The germline CDR1 and CDR2 sequences are LNHNV and YYDKDF (reference sequence). The V gene lost 6 bases and the J gene lost 4 bases, with 3 bases spanning the gap. The CDR3: CATRRTGELFF. The DNA of the CDR3 is TGTGCCACCAGACGCACCGGGGAGCTGTTTTTT.